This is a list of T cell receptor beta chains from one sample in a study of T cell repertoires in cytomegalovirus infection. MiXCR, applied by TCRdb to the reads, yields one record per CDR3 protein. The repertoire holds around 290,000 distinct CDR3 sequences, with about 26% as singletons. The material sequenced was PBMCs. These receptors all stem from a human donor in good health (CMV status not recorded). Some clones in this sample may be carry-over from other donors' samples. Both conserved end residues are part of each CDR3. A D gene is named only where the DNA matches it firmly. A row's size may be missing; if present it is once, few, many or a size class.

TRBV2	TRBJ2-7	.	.	TGTGCCAGCAGGAGGACCGAGCTAGAGTACTTC	CASRRTELEYF
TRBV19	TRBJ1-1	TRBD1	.	TGTGCCAGTAAGGGCGGGACAGCAAACACTGAAGCTTTCTTT	CASKGGTANTEAFF
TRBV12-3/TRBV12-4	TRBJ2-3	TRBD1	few	TGTGCCACCACGGGACAGAGCACAGATACGCAGTATTTT	CATTGQSTDTQYF
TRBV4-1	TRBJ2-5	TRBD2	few	TGCGCCAGCAGCCAAGATGGGGCGGGAGGCTTGTTAAGGACCCAGTACTTC	CASSQDGAGGLLRTQYF
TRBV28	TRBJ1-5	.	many	TGTGCCAGCAGCCGTTTTACAGGGTCCGTCAATCAGCCCCAGCATTTT	CASSRFTGSVNQPQHF
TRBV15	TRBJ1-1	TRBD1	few	TGTGCCACCAGCAGAGATGGCAGGGGGCCCACTGAAGCTTTCTTT	CATSRDGRGPTEAFF
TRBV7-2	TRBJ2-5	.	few	TGTGCCAGCAGCTTTGGGGGGGCTAGGGAGACCCAGTACTTC	CASSFGGARETQYF
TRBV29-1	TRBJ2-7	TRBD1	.	TGCAGCATCCGGGACAGGTTATACGAGCAGTACTTC	CSIRDRLYEQYF
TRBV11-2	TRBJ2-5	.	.	TGTGCCAGCAGTATTCTAGGAGGATCCCAAGAGACCCAGTACTTC	CASSILGGSQETQYF
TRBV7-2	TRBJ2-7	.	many	TGTGCCAGCAGCAGAGGAGCGGGTGTGTACGAGCAGTACTTC	CASSRGAGVYEQYF
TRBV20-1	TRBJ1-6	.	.	TGCAGTGCTAGCGGGATTAGATTTAATTCACCCCTCCACTTT	CSASGIRFNSPLHF
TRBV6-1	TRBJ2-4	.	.	TGTGCCAGCAGTGAAGACAGAGAAAGAGCCCAGTACTTC	CASSEDRERAQYF
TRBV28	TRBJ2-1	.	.	TGTGCCAGCAGGCTTACGAAGAATGAGCAGTTCTTC	CASRLTKNEQFF
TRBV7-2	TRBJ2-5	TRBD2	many	TGTGCCAGCAGCTTATTCAGCGGGGGGGGAGAGACCCAGTACTTC	CASSLFSGGGETQYF
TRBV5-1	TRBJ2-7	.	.	TGCGTCAGCAGCCCTGGGCACACAATTAATCGCTACGAGCAGTACTTC	CVSSPGHTINRYEQYF
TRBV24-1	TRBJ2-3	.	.	TGTGCCACCAGTGCGGAAGATACGCAGTATTTT	CATSAEDTQYF
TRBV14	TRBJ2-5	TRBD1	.	TGTGCCAGCAGCGGAAGGGGGCCGGAGACCCAGTACTTC	CASSGRGPETQYF
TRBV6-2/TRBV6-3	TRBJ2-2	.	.	TGTGCCAGCAGTTACTCCTTGAACGAGCTGTTTTTT	CASSYSLNELFF
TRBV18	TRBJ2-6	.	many	TGTGCCAGCTCACAGACAGCTAGGTCTCCGTCTGGGGCCAACGTCCTGACTTTC	CASSQTARSPSGANVLTF
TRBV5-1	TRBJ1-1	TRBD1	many	TGCGCCACCCAGACAGGGGGAGCCGAGAACACTGAAGCTTTCTTT	CATQTGGAENTEAFF
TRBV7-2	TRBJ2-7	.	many	TGTGCCAGCGTAAACGTCCTAGAGCAGTACTTC	CASVNVLEQYF
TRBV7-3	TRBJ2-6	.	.	TGTGCCAGCAGCTTAGGGGGCGGGGGCCCGGGGGCTGGGGCCAACGTCCTGACTTTC	CASSLGGGGPGAGANVLTF
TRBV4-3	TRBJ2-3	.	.	TGCGCCAGCAGCCAAATGGGGGGTAGGAGGCCGGTCGCAGATACGCAGTATTTT	CASSQMGGRRPVADTQYF
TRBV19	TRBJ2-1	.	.	TGTGCCAGTACTCCCGCGGCGTTAAGCTCCTACAATGAGCAGTTCTTC	CASTPAALSSYNEQFF
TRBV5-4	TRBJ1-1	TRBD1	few	TGTGCCAGCAGCTCCCCCACGACAGGGAGAATGACTGAAGCTTTCTTT	CASSSPTTGRMTEAFF
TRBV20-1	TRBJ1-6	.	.	TGCAGTGCTCAGCAGGGTTTGCGTTCACCCCTCCACTTT	CSAQQGLRSPLHF
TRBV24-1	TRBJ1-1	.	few	TGTGCCACCAGTGATTCTGGGGAAAGGGGCACTGAAGCTTTCTTT	CATSDSGERGTEAFF
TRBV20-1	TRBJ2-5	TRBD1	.	TGCAGTGCTAGACCATTCCCGTCGACCCGGACAGGGGGTCAAGAGACCCAGTACTTC	CSARPFPSTRTGGQETQYF
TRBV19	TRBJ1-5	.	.	TGTGCCAGTAGTATCCGCGCAGGGTTTGAAGCCCAGCATTTT	CASSIRAGFEAQHF
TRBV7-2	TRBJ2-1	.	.	TGTGCCAGCAGCTTACGGCTAGCGACGGGGAATGAGCAGTTCTTC	CASSLRLATGNEQFF
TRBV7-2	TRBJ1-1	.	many	TGTGCCAGCAACGACTGGTTTGGGGCTGAAGCTTTCTTT	CASNDWFGAEAFF
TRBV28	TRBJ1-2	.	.	TGTGCCAGCAGTTCAAGGGGGGGGGGCTACACCTTC	CASSSRGGGYTF